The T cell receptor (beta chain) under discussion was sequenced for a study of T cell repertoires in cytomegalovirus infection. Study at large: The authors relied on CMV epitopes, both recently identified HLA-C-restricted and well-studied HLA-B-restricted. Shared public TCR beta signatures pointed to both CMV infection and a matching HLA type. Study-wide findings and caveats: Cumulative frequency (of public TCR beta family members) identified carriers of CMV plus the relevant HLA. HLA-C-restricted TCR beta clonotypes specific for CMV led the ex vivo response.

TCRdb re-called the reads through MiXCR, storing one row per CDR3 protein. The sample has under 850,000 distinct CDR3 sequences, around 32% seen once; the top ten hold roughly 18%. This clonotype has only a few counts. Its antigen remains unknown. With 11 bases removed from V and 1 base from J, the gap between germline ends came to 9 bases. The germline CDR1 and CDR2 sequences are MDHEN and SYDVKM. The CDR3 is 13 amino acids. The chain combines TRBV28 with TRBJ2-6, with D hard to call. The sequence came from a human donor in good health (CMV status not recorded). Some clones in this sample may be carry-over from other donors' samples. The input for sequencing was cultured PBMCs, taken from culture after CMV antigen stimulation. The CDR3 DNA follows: TGTGCCTCCCTGAAGTCTGGGGCCAACGTCCTGACTTTC. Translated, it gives CASLKSGANVLTF.